This TCR beta chain originates from a study of OX40 agonist ivuxolimab in advanced cancers. Overall study findings and caveats: In the 0.1 to 3.0 mg/kg range, CD4+ and CD8+ blood T cells had expanded clonally by week 6. Low normalized T-cell clonal expansion also characterized some of the nonresponders. Expanded clones were, on average, more numerous in CD8+ T cells than in CD4+.

Turning to this clone: Its target is unknown. The same CDR3 can be traced to other DNA sequences in this sample.

CDR1 and CDR2 (germline): MDHEN, SYDVKM. V shed 3 bases, J shed 3 bases, and the junction held 2 bases outside the gene matches. CDR3 length equals 14 residues. TCRdb's copy holds only in-frame clones and misses some; the assay was immunoSEQ multiplex PCR. The data show 25,000 to 35,000 clones, roughly 88% seen once. The clonotype originates from an adult with an advanced solid tumor such as melanoma, head and neck, liver or kidney cancer. V usage is TRBV28 and J usage is TRBJ2-3; 8 nucleotides agree with TRBD2. The specimen was CD4+ or CD8+ T cells sorted from blood, collected in a trial of the OX40 agonist ivuxolimab. In DNA form, the CDR3 reads TGTGCCAGCAGTTTCTTAGCGGGAACAGATACGCAGTATTTT. Protein: CASSFLAGTDTQYF.